These 23 T cell receptor beta chains came from one sample sequenced in a study of CD8 T cells in ankylosing spondylitis. Study outcomes and limitations: Typical of ankylosing spondylitis blood, it appeared, was a TCR beta motif of under 10 highly homologous variants.

These TCRs' antigens remain unknown. MiXCR was run by TCRdb on the 5' RACE reads, yielding one entry per CDR3 protein. This table holds 670,000 or so distinct CDR3 sequences, under 20% found once. The material sequenced was blood, either unsorted or a sorted T cell fraction (not recorded which). The source of these receptors is a male donor with ankylosing spondylitis.

The J gene is TRBJ2-5, the V gene TRBV27; TRBD2 matches at 11 bases. J lost 3 bases, V lost 4 bases, and 10 bases had no gene match. This CDR3 has 17 amino acids. The V gene's germline CDR1 is MNHEY and CDR2 SMNVEV (reference sequence). CDR3 sequence reads: CASSSSILTSGEETQYF. CDR3 nucleotides: TGTGCCAGCAGTTCCTCAATTTTGACTAGCGGGGAAGAGACCCAGTACTTC.

This clonotype was recorded a few times. The gene calls are TRBV2 and TRBJ2-3; D gene ambiguous. Germline CDR1 SNHLY, CDR2 FYNNEI. Between the trimmed V and J ends, which lost 5 bases and 0 bases, there was a span of 6 bases. This CDR3 has 13 amino acids. In DNA, the CDR3 is TGTGCCAGCAGTACCACTAGCACAGATACGCAGTATTTT. This codes for CASSTTSTDTQYF.

This clonotype turned up a few times. The V gene is TRBV20-1, the J gene TRBJ2-7; D gene unclear. V dropped 3 bases and J dropped 2 bases, with 14 bases sitting between them. The CDR3 runs to 14 residues. Germline V gene lookup returns CDR1 DFQATT and CDR2 SNEGSKA (reference sequence). The CDR3 region is CSASAVGSTYEQYF. The CDR3 DNA sequence: TGCAGTGCTAGTGCGGTCGGCTCAACCTACGAGCAGTACTTC.

This clonotype was recorded a few times. This chain joins TRBV4-2 and TRBJ1-1; tentatively, D is TRBD1 (5 bases). Per the germline V gene, CDR1 is LGHNA and CDR2 is YNFKEQ. The CDR3 contains 11 residues. The V and J ends lost 4 bases and 11 bases respectively, with 11 bases between them. CDR3 region: CASSLGGVAFF. The DNA of the CDR3 is TGTGCCAGCAGCCTTGGGGGGGTGGCTTTCTTT.

This clonotype was counted only a few times. This sequence joins TRBV12-3 or TRBV12-4 and TRBJ2-7, with TRBD2 matching over 7 bases. J gave up 0 bases and V 3 bases, and 11 bases lay outside the gene matches. The CDR3 contains 17 residues. CDR3 coding DNA: TGTGCCAGCAGTTTGACTAGCCCAAACCCGAGCTCCTACGAGCAGTACTTC. This gives the protein CASSLTSPNPSSYEQYF.

The rearrangement links TRBV5-1 to TRBJ1-1; D not certain. CDR3 length: 13 amino acids. V lost 7 bases and J 1 base, leaving 11 bases between the germline ends. Germline CDR1 is SGHRS and CDR2 is YFSETQ. CDR3 sequence (DNA): TGCGCCAGCTTCGTCCCGGGGAACACTGAAGCTTTCTTT. This gives the protein CASFVPGNTEAFF.

This clonotype has just a few counts. The chain uses TRBV4-1 and TRBJ2-1; no clear D gene. The V end lost 4 bases, the J end lost 1 base, and 11 bases lay between the germline ends. The CDR3 length is 15 residues. In germline, CDR1 is MGHRA, CDR2 YSYEKL. The CDR3 sequence is CASSPRKGSYNEQFF. CDR3 sequence (DNA): TGCGCCAGCAGCCCACGAAAAGGATCCTACAATGAGCAGTTCTTC.

A few counts support this clonotype. The chain is built from TRBV24-1 and TRBJ2-1; a weak D match, TRBD1 (6 bases). CDR1 and CDR2 from the germline V gene are KGHDR and SFDVKD. Trimming cost V 1 base and J 4 bases, with 10 bases left between them. The CDR3 totals 15 residues. The CDR3 nucleotides read TGTGCCACCAGTGATTTCCAGGGGTCGTACAATGAGCAGTTCTTC. The encoded protein is CATSDFQGSYNEQFF.

This chain links TRBV29-1 with TRBJ2-1; D not certain. This CDR3 has 11 amino acids. Deletions cut 3 bases from V and 6 bases from J, with 6 bases between. Germline CDR1 is SQVTM and CDR2 is ANQGSEA. CDR3 sequence reads: CSVEQSNEQFF. CDR3 bases: TGCAGCGTTGAGCAAAGCAATGAGCAGTTCTTC.

The CDR3 sequence: CSASVMNTEAFF. The CDR3 DNA sequence: TGCAGTGCTAGCGTGATGAACACTGAAGCTTTCTTT. This chain joins TRBV20-1 and TRBJ1-1; D ambiguous. Trimming removed 3 bases from V and 0 bases from J, with 5 bases in between. This CDR3 has 12 residues. The V gene's germline CDR1 is DFQATT and CDR2 SNEGSKA (reference sequence).

This clonotype was seen more than once but under ten times. The chain recombines TRBV4-2 with TRBJ1-4; 7 nucleotides match TRBD1. V was clipped by 1 base and J by 12 bases; unmatched bases: 14. The CDR3 length is 16 residues. The germline CDR1 and CDR2 sequences are LGHNA and YNFKEQ. CDR3 in amino acids: CASSQGPRGGRGELFF. The CDR3 bases are TGTGCCAGCAGCCAAGGCCCCAGGGGGGGGCGCGGAGAACTGTTTTTT.

This clonotype was seen ten or more times. This chain joins TRBV12-3 or TRBV12-4 and TRBJ1-3, with D uncertain. The V gene lost 6 bases and the J gene lost 0 bases, with 12 bases spanning the gap. This CDR3 spans 15 amino acids. The CDR3 spells CASSPGRSSGNTIYF. CDR3 bases: TGTGCCAGCAGCCCCGGACGGAGCTCTGGAAACACCATATATTTT.

The chain uses TRBV5-6 and TRBJ1-1, with D unresolved. V was clipped by 2 bases and J by 3 bases, with 8 bases between them. The germline CDR1 and CDR2 sequences are SGHDT and YYEEEE. CDR3 length: 13 amino acids. CDR3 bases: TGTGCCAGCAGCTTAATATGGTACACTGAAGCTTTCTTT. This encodes CASSLIWYTEAFF.

This clonotype occurred a few times. The genes are TRBV20-1 and TRBJ1-1, with 9 positions matching TRBD1. The junction had 8 bases not matched to a gene; V was cut back by 6 bases and J by 0 bases. CDR1 DFQATT and CDR2 SNEGSKA come from the germline V gene (reference sequence). The CDR3 is 15 amino acids. This chain's CDR3 is CSAAVGTGMNTEAFF. The DNA of the CDR3 is TGCAGTGCCGCAGTAGGGACAGGGATGAACACTGAAGCTTTCTTT.

The chain joins TRBV7-9 to TRBJ2-5; 7 bases are shared with TRBD2. The CDR3 length is 14 residues. The trim removed 5 bases at V and 4 bases at J, leaving 7 bases unmatched. The V gene's germline CDR1 is SEHNR and CDR2 FQNEAQ (reference sequence). CDR3 DNA: TGTGCCAGCAGCCCACACCCGGGGGGAGAGACCCAGTACTTC. It translates to CASSPHPGGETQYF.

The chain joins TRBV7-3 to TRBJ2-2; TRBD1 matches 9 bases. Germline trimming cut 2 bases from V and 6 bases from J; bases unmatched to any gene: 4. Per the germline V gene, CDR1 is SGHTA and CDR2 is FQGTGA. The CDR3 spans 15 residues. CDR3: CASSLGTGYAGELFF. The CDR3 region has the DNA TGTGCCAGCAGCTTAGGGACAGGGTATGCCGGGGAGCTGTTTTTT.

In its sample, this clonotype was seen a few times. The gene calls are TRBV7-6 and TRBJ1-5, with 8 bases lining up with TRBD1. CDR1 is SGHVS, CDR2 FNYEAQ, per germline. Trimming took 1 base from V and 2 from J; bases not matched to a gene: 16. There are 20 residues in the CDR3. The chain's CDR3 is CASSLVPPGTGEDGNQPQHF. CDR3 DNA sequence: TGTGCCAGCAGCTTAGTCCCCCCCGGGACAGGTGAAGATGGCAATCAGCCCCAGCATTTT.

CDR3: CASSLDEGSGELFF. The DNA for the CDR3 is TGTGCCAGCAGCTTAGATGAAGGATCCGGGGAGCTGTTTTTT. The gene calls are TRBV7-2 and TRBJ2-2; no clear D. The CDR3 sequence is 14 residues long. V lost 1 base and J 6 bases, leaving 9 bases between the germline ends. Germline V gene data show CDR1 as SGHTA and CDR2 as FQGNSA.

The chain is built from TRBV5-1 and TRBJ2-5; 12 positions agree with TRBD2. V lost 7 bases and J lost 1; bases outside the gene matches: 5. There are 15 residues in the CDR3. Germline CDR1 reads SGHRS; CDR2 reads YFSETQ. The CDR3 loop reads CASRGTSGRQETQYF. The CDR3 DNA reads as TGCGCCAGCCGCGGGACTAGCGGGCGCCAAGAGACCCAGTACTTC. Full variable domain (rest looked up from reference TRBV5-1 and TRBJ2-5): KAGVTQTPRYLIKTRGQQVTLSCSPISGHRSVSWYQQTPGQGLQFLFEYFSETQRNKGNFPGRFSGRQFSNSRSEMNVSTLELGDSALYLCASRGTSGRQETQYFGPGTRLLVL.

This chain uses TRBV18 with TRBJ2-1; D is uncertain. Deletions cut 0 bases from V and 10 bases from J, with 7 bases between. The CDR3 covers 12 residues. The germline V gene has CDR1 KGHSH and CDR2 LQKENI. CDR3 residues: CASSPPQVEQFF. The CDR3 nucleotides are TGTGCCAGCTCACCACCCCAGGTAGAGCAGTTCTTC.

This clonotype came up many times. The genes are TRBV7-2 and TRBJ2-1; 9 positions match TRBD1. V dropped 5 bases and J dropped 4; count of bases not matched to a gene: 6. Germline CDR1 is SGHTA and CDR2 is FQGNSA. CDR3 length: 15 residues. CDR3: CASSVRGQGYNEQFF. The CDR3 bases are TGTGCCAGCAGCGTCCGAGGACAGGGGTACAATGAGCAGTTCTTC.

This clonotype was detected only a few times. This CDR3 reads CASTSGPTRNEQFF. Here the CDR3 DNA reads TGTGCCAGCACCTCGGGGCCCACTAGGAATGAGCAGTTCTTC. This rearrangement joins TRBV12-3 or TRBV12-4 to TRBJ2-1; D tentatively fits TRBD1 or TRBD2 (5 bases each). Trimming left V 7 bases short and J 7 bases short, with 17 bases between. CDR3 length: 14 residues.

The V and J genes are TRBV24-1 and TRBJ2-3; either TRBD1 or TRBD2 may fit D (6 bases each). Germline CDR1 reads KGHDR; CDR2 reads SFDVKD. This CDR3 spans 16 amino acids. Trimming cost V 4 bases and J 5 bases, with 18 bases left between them. Here the CDR3 reads CATSDQGRGGGDTQYF. CDR3 nucleotide sequence: TGTGCCACCAGTGACCAGGGGCGCGGAGGGGGAGATACGCAGTATTTT.